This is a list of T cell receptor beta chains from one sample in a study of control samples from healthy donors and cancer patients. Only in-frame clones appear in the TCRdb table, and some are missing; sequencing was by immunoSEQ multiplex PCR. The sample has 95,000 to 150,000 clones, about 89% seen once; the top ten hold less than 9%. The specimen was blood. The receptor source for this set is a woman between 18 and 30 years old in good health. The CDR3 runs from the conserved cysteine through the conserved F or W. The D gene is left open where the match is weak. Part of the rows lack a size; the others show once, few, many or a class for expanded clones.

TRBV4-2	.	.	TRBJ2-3	CASSQDLPADTQYF	TGTGCCAGCAGCCAAGATCTTCCTGCGGATACGCAGTATTTT
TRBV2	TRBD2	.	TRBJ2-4	CASSLGAGGTKNIQYF	TGTGCCAGCAGCCTAGGGGCGGGAGGGACCAAAAACATTCAGTACTTC
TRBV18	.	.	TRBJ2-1	CASSLFPTSDNEQFF	TGTGCCAGCTCACTATTCCCCACTAGTGACAATGAGCAGTTCTTC
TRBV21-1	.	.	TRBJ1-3	CASSKTKTTPGNTIYF	TGTGCCAGCAGCAAGACAAAAACCACCCCTGGAAACACCATATATTTT
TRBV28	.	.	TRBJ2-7	CALAGRTYEQYF	TGTGCCTTAGCCGGGCGGACCTACGAGCAGTACTTC
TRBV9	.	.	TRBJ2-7	CASSQGRDLPYEQYF	TGTGCCAGCAGCCAGGGGAGGGATCTTCCCTACGAGCAGTACTTC
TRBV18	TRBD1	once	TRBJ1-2	CASSTGAHSYGYTF	TGTGCCAGCAGCACAGGGGCCCATTCCTATGGCTACACCTTC
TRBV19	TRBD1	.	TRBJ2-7	CASSKGQQGVSYEQYF	TGTGCCAGTAGTAAGGGACAACAGGGGGTCTCCTACGAGCAGTACTTC
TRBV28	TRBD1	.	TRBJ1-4	CASRTGGATNEKLFF	TGTGCCAGCAGAACAGGGGGAGCAACTAATGAAAAACTGTTTTTT
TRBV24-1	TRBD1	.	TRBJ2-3	CATSAGLDWTGRTSTDTQYF	TGTGCCACCAGTGCCGGGCTTGACTGGACAGGGAGAACTAGCACAGATACGCAGTATTTT
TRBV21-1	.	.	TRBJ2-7	CASSKVWGMTTPDEQYF	TGTGCCAGCAGCAAAGTATGGGGGATGACGACCCCTGACGAGCAGTACTTC
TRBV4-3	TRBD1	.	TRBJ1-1	CASSLSTGGWVTEAFF	TGCGCCAGCAGCCTATCGACAGGGGGCTGGGTCACTGAAGCTTTCTTT
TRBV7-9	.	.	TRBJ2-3	CASSSPEVGGNSDTQYF	TGTGCCAGCAGCTCCCCTGAGGTAGGCGGAAACTCAGATACGCAGTATTTT
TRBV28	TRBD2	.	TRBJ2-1	CASSPAGTSGRALGWEQFF	TGTGCCAGCAGTCCTGCCGGGACTAGCGGGAGGGCCCTGGGGTGGGAGCAGTTCTTC
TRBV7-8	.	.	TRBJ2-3	CASSLASGAVGDTQYF	TGTGCCAGCAGCTTAGCATCAGGGGCGGTGGGAGATACGCAGTATTTT
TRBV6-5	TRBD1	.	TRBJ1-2	CASSYSQQGNYGYTF	TGTGCCAGCAGTTACTCACAACAGGGGAACTATGGCTACACCTTC
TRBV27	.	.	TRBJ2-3	CASSPDPDPRVVSF	TGTGCCAGCAGTCCCGATCCCGACCCGAGGGTTGTGAGTTTT